This T cell receptor (beta chain) was identified during a study of beta chain features in type 1 diabetes. Findings and limits, study-wide: All four CD4+ subsets of Type 1 diabetes patients contained TCRB CDR3s that were moderately but significantly shorter.

Every bit of the isolated RNA underwent reverse transcription, so sequencing read expressed TCRB transcripts. TCRdb keeps only in-frame clones here, not all; method: immunoSEQ multiplex PCR. Of 200,000 to 250,000 clones listed, around 15% are singletons. CDR1 is SGDLS, CDR2 YYNGEE, per germline. The CDR3 totals 16 residues. V lost 1 base, J lost 1 base, and 14 bases lay in between. About this clone itself: The target antigen is unknown.

V usage is TRBV9 and J usage is TRBJ1-1; tentatively, D is TRBD1 (5 bases). The TCR sequence derives from a man aged 25 to 40 with type 1 diabetes. What was sequenced was naive CD4+ T cells from blood. CDR3 loop: CASSVSRGPQNTEAFF. Here the CDR3 DNA reads TGTGCCAGCAGCGTATCTAGGGGCCCGCAGAACACTGAAGCTTTCTTT.